This T cell receptor (beta chain) is drawn from a study of STAT3 mutations in large granular lymphocyte leukemia. Study in general: Canonical activating STAT3 mutations were detected in roughly half of the longitudinally sequenced T-LGLL patients. More than half of T-LGLL patients received immunosuppressive therapy.

In germline, CDR1 is MDHEN, CDR2 SYDVKM. The CDR3 sequence is 18 residues long. The V and J ends lost 9 bases and 3 bases, in that order; junction bases with no gene match: 20. Assay: immunoSEQ multiplex PCR; the TCRdb copy retains only in-frame clones and omits some. Of 40,000 to 50,000 clones in the sample, about 81% were seen once. A word on this clone: Its antigen is as yet unknown.

Regarding the study as a whole: Every T-LGLL patient had at least one immunodominant TCRbeta clonotype. Treatment regimens differed across patients between samplings. All newly emerging clones after therapy were STAT3 wild type.

Sequenced: PBMCs. The sequence was obtained from a human donor with T large granular lymphocyte leukemia. Some clones in this sample may be carry-over from other donors' samples. The rearrangement links TRBV28 to TRBJ1-5; TRBD1 matches at 7 bases. The CDR3 nucleotides read TGTGCCAGTCCCGCCCGGGACAGCAGGGAGTGGCTCAATCAGCCCCAGCATTTT. Translating it yields CASPARDSREWLNQPQHF.